Listed here are 28 T cell receptor beta chains from one sample, sequenced in a study of T cell responses to AZD1222 COVID-19 vaccine. Profiling relied on immunoSEQ multiplex PCR, and the TCRdb table lists in-frame clones only, not all of them. The sample lists about 110,000 clones; around 90% were seen once. The source material was peripheral blood, sampled on day 0 of AZD1222 vaccination. The receptor set was obtained from an adult in good health.

The CDR3 nucleotides are TGTGCCAGCAGTTTATCGAAGACAGGGGGCTCCTACGAGCAGTACTTC. Its translation is CASSLSKTGGSYEQYF. V and J are TRBV27 and TRBJ2-7; TRBD1 matches at 9 bases. V was pared by 0 bases and J by 0 bases, with 3 bases of the junction left unmatched. Per germline, CDR1 MNHEY and CDR2 SMNVEV (reference sequence). This CDR3 has 16 amino acids.

This chain connects TRBV29-1 to TRBJ2-6; D might be TRBD2 (5 bases). Per germline, CDR1 SQVTM and CDR2 ANQGSEA. The V and J ends lost 3 bases and 2 bases respectively, with 8 bases between them. The CDR3 length is 14 residues. CDR3: CSVEAGTGANVLTF. Here the CDR3 DNA reads TGCAGCGTTGAGGCCGGGACTGGGGCCAACGTCCTGACTTTC.

This clone was detected once. A read error may account for a junction end that differs from germline. The rearrangement joins TRBV2 to TRBJ2-7; D gene uncertain. The CDR3 loop spans 14 amino acids. Germline CDR1 reads SNHLY; CDR2 reads FYNNEI. The CDR3 sequence: CASSEEGYGYEQYF. The CDR3 bases are TGTGCCAGCAGCGAAGAAGGGTATGGCTACGAGCAGTACTTC.

This chain connects TRBV3-1 (or the pseudogene TRBV3-2) to TRBJ1-2; D is uncertain. This CDR3 comprises 11 residues. The V end was cut by 4 bases, the J end by 8 bases, with 8 bases between. Germline V CDR1 and CDR2: LGHDT, YNNKEL (reference sequence). CDR3 DNA sequence: TGTGCCAGCAGCCGTTCGGACGGCTACACCTTC. Translating it yields CASSRSDGYTF.

The chain has TRBV4-1 and TRBJ2-7; 10 bases are a match to TRBD2. The CDR3 is 17 amino acids. Looked up from germline, CDR1 is MGHRA and CDR2 is YSYEKL. V trimming: 0 bases; J trimming: 4 bases; junction bases outside the gene matches: 9. The CDR3 DNA is TGCGCCAGCAGCCAAGATCTGAGCGGGAGGGGCCTTTACGAGCAGTACTTC. Its translation is CASSQDLSGRGLYEQYF.

This clone was counted once. This chain uses TRBV3-1 (or the pseudogene TRBV3-2) with TRBJ1-2; tentative D call: TRBD1 (6 bases). V was clipped by 8 bases and J by 5 bases, with 12 bases between them. This CDR3 is built from 12 residues. Germline V lookup: CDR1 LGHDT, CDR2 YNNKEL (reference sequence). The CDR3, as DNA: TGTGCCAGCTCCAAGGGGGATTATGGCTACACCTTC. It is translated as CASSKGDYGYTF.

Here the CDR3 DNA reads TGTGCCAGCAGCTTAGGGGCCAGCTCCTACAATGAGCAGTTCTTC. This gives the protein CASSLGASSYNEQFF. The chain carries TRBV7-8 and TRBJ2-1; D unclear. Germline CDR1 reads SGHVS; CDR2 reads FQNEAQ. Trimming removed 1 base at V and 0 bases at J, with 7 bases between. The CDR3 is made up of 15 amino acids.

Points on this clone: Other DNA sequences in this specimen translate into the identical CDR3. V usage is TRBV10-1 and J usage is TRBJ2-7, with 7 bases identical to TRBD2. Trimming at V came to 2 bases and at J to 2 bases, leaving 3 bases not matched to a gene. The CDR3 is 14 amino acids. The germline gives CDR1 WNHNN, CDR2 SYGVQD (reference sequence). CDR3 protein: CASSESGTPYEQYF. DNA of the CDR3: TGCGCCAGCAGTGAGAGCGGGACCCCCTACGAGCAGTACTTC.

This clone is a singleton in its sample. The chain employs TRBV5-1 and TRBJ2-7, with no clear D. The CDR3 covers 14 residues. V lost 6 bases, J lost 0 bases, and 13 bases lay in between. Germline CDR1 and CDR2: SGHRS and YFSETQ. CDR3 sequence: CASTPVGDSYEQYF. CDR3 bases: TGCGCCAGCACCCCCGTTGGCGACTCCTACGAGCAGTACTTC.

The chain is built from TRBV7-2 and TRBJ1-4; D gene uncertain. Trimming removed 1 base at V and 10 bases at J, with 4 bases between. The CDR3 loop spans 11 amino acids. The germline CDR1 and CDR2 sequences are SGHTA and FQGNSA. The CDR3 loop is CASSLGVKLFF. CDR3 sequence (DNA): TGTGCCAGCAGCTTAGGGGTAAAACTGTTTTTT. Full variable domain (missing parts from reference TRBV7-2 and TRBJ1-4): GAGVSQSPSNKVTEKGKDVELRCDPISGHTALYWYRQSLGQGLEFLIYFQGNSAPDKSGLPSDRFSAERTGGSVSTLTIQRTQQEDSAVYLCASSLGVKLFFGSGTQLSVL.

The chain carries TRBV27 and TRBJ2-7, with D unresolved. The CDR3 consists of 11 residues. V lost 5 bases and J 2 bases, leaving 4 bases between the germline ends. The V gene's germline CDR1 is MNHEY and CDR2 SMNVEV (reference sequence). As DNA, the CDR3 is TGTGCCAGCAGTACCGCCTACGAGCAGTACTTC. Translating it yields CASSTAYEQYF.

The DNA for the CDR3 is TGTGCCAGCAGCCAAGTGACAAAATCCTACGAGCAGTACTTC. Translating it yields CASSQVTKSYEQYF. This sequence joins TRBV3-1 (or the pseudogene TRBV3-2) and TRBJ2-7; D remains unclear. The CDR3 is 14 amino acids. The V and J ends lost 1 base and 1 base respectively, with 8 bases between them. Per the germline V gene, CDR1 is LGHDT and CDR2 is YNNKEL (reference sequence).

V is TRBV5-5 and J is TRBJ1-5; D unclear. The CDR3 spans 14 residues. V was shortened by 0 bases and J by 4 bases, with 8 bases between the two germline ends. Germline values: CDR1 SGHKS, CDR2 YYEKEE (reference sequence). CDR3 sequence: CASSLGQANQPQHF. The CDR3 nucleotides are TGTGCCAGCAGCTTGGGTCAGGCTAATCAGCCCCAGCATTTT.

This chain joins TRBV30 and TRBJ1-3, with TRBD1 matching over 8 bases. V was clipped by 8 bases and J by 0 bases; unmatched bases: 15. The length of the CDR3 is 17 residues. Germline lookup yields CDR1 GTSNPN and CDR2 SVGIG (reference sequence). The CDR3 spells CAVRTGKLGLSGNTIYF. In nucleotides, the CDR3 is TGTGCCGTGCGGACAGGGAAGTTGGGCCTCTCTGGAAACACCATATATTTT.

The chain has TRBV11-2 and TRBJ2-5; TRBD2 is a possible D gene (5 bases). This CDR3 comprises 15 residues. From germline, CDR1 is SGHAT and CDR2 FQNNGV. Trimming removed 2 bases at V and 4 bases at J, with 14 bases between. This chain's CDR3 is CASSLRLEAAETQYF. The CDR3 coding sequence is TGTGCCAGCAGCTTAAGGTTGGAAGCGGCAGAGACCCAGTACTTC.

V is TRBV27 and J is TRBJ1-5; D is unresolved. V was clipped by 3 bases and J by 6 bases, with 12 bases between them. The CDR3 is 14 residues long. The germline gives CDR1 MNHEY, CDR2 SMNVEV (reference sequence). CDR3 sequence reads: CASSFRTSGQPQHF. Written as DNA, the CDR3 is TGTGCCAGCAGTTTCAGGACTTCCGGTCAGCCCCAGCATTTT.

This clone was counted once. Other DNA sequences in the sample encode the same CDR3. V gene TRBV5-1 combines with J gene TRBJ1-2; D may be TRBD1 (6 bases). V was cut by 4 bases and J by 2 bases, with 12 bases left in between. The CDR3 runs 14 residues. In germline, CDR1 is SGHRS, CDR2 YFSETQ. CDR3 bases: TGCGCCAGCAGCCCTTCCGGGGGCAACTATGGCTACACCTTC. This sequence encodes CASSPSGGNYGYTF.

This clone turned up a few times. J is TRBJ2-7 and V is TRBV5-6; weak D call: TRBD1 (7 bases). This CDR3 has 14 residues. The V end lost 3 bases, the J end lost 3 bases, and 13 bases lay between the germline ends. The germline V gene encodes CDR1 SGHDT and CDR2 YYEEEE. The CDR3 DNA reads TGTGCCAGCAGCTCGGCGGGACAGATCTACGAGCAGTACTTC. This encodes CASSSAGQIYEQYF.

The chain uses TRBV24-1 and TRBJ2-1; 7 bases are shared with TRBD2. The V gene's germline CDR1 is KGHDR and CDR2 SFDVKD. The CDR3 has 14 amino acids. V dropped 6 bases and J dropped 4; count of bases not matched to a gene: 5. The CDR3 DNA is TGTGCCACCAGTTCTAGCGGAGTATACAATGAGCAGTTCTTC. Its protein product is CATSSSGVYNEQFF.

In nucleotides, the CDR3 is TGTGCCAGTAGTATCGGACAGAGCACAGATACGCAGTATTTT. The encoded protein is CASSIGQSTDTQYF. The V and J genes are TRBV19 and TRBJ2-3; maybe TRBD1 (6 bases). The CDR3 spans 14 residues. Trimming pared 3 bases from V and 0 bases from J, leaving 7 bases between. In germline, CDR1 is LNHDA, CDR2 SQIVND (reference sequence).

CDR3 bases: TGTGCCAACTCCCTGGGGGAGAACACTGAAGCTTTCTTT. Residues: CANSLGENTEAFF. This chain links TRBV2 with TRBJ1-1; D is perhaps TRBD1 (5 bases). The CDR3 runs to 13 residues. Trimming left V 10 bases short and J 1 base short, with 13 bases between. Germline lookup yields CDR1 SNHLY and CDR2 FYNNEI.

This clone was observed a single time. The rearrangement links TRBV2 to TRBJ2-5; TRBD2 aligns across 12 bases. This CDR3 contains 14 residues. Germline V CDR1 and CDR2: SNHLY, FYNNEI. V trimming: 6 bases; J trimming: 5 bases; junction bases outside the gene matches: 4. CDR3: CASRLAGGLETQYF. The CDR3 region has the DNA TGTGCCAGCAGACTAGCGGGAGGTTTGGAGACCCAGTACTTC.

The chain links TRBV18 to TRBJ1-2; TRBD1 agrees at 7 bases. In germline, CDR1 is KGHSH, CDR2 LQKENI. The CDR3 is 14 amino acids. V was clipped by 1 base and J by 6 bases; unmatched bases: 5. The CDR3 loop is CASSPLQGVDGYTF. DNA for the CDR3: TGTGCCAGCTCACCACTCCAGGGGGTGGATGGCTACACCTTC.

The chain combines TRBV12-3 or TRBV12-4 with TRBJ1-1, with D hard to call. The CDR3 has 13 residues. The germline V and J ends were trimmed by 6 bases and 3 bases, with 11 bases remaining between them. The CDR3 spells CASSVMRDTEAFF. The CDR3 DNA reads as TGTGCCAGCAGCGTTATGAGGGACACTGAAGCTTTCTTT.

The chain recombines TRBV14 with TRBJ1-6; D is possibly TRBD1 (6 bases). V was trimmed by 3 bases and J by 10 bases, leaving 19 bases between them. Germline V gene data show CDR1 as SGHDN and CDR2 as FVKESK. CDR3 length: 16 residues. The CDR3 coding sequence is TGTGCCAGCAGCCATGGAGGGACATTAACGGGGTCACCCCTCCACTTT. This encodes CASSHGGTLTGSPLHF.

The V and J genes are TRBV6-1 and TRBJ1-1, with D uncertain. The V and J ends lost 0 bases and 2 bases respectively, with 7 bases between them. The CDR3 runs 14 residues. Per germline, CDR1 MNHNS and CDR2 SASEGT. The CDR3 DNA reads as TGTGCCAGCAGTGAAGCCAGCGATAACACTGAAGCTTTCTTT. This encodes CASSEASDNTEAFF.

The gene calls are TRBV7-8 and TRBJ2-1; TRBD2 matches at 7 bases. The germline gives CDR1 SGHVS, CDR2 FQNEAQ. V lost 1 base, J lost 0 bases, and 9 bases stayed unmatched. The CDR3 is 18 residues long. CDR3 sequence reads: CASSLVQEGGSSYNEQFF. CDR3 bases: TGTGCCAGCAGCTTAGTTCAGGAGGGCGGGAGCTCCTACAATGAGCAGTTCTTC.

The V call is TRBV4-2, the J call TRBJ1-5; no clear D. Looked up from germline, CDR1 is LGHNA and CDR2 is YNFKEQ. V lost 3 bases and J lost 0, with 3 bases in between. The CDR3 has 13 amino acids. The CDR3 DNA is TGTGCCAGCAGCCAGGTTAGCAATCAGCCCCAGCATTTT. This translates into CASSQVSNQPQHF.